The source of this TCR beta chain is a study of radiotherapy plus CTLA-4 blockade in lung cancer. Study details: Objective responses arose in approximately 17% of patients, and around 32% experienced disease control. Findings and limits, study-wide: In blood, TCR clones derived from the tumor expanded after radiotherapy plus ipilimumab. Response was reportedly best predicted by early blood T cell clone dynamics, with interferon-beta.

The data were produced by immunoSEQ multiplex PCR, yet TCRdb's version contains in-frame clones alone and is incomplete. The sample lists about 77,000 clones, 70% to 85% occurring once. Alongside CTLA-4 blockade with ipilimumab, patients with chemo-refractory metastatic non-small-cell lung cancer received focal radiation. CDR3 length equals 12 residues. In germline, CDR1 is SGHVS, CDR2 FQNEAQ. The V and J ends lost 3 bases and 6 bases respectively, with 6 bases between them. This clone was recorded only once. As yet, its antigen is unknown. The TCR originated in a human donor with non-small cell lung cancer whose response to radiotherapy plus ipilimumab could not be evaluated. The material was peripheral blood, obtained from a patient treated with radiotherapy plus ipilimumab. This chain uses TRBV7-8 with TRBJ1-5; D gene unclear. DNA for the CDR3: TGTGCCAGCAGCTTTGGGCGTCAGCCCCAGCATTTT. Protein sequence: CASSFGRQPQHF.